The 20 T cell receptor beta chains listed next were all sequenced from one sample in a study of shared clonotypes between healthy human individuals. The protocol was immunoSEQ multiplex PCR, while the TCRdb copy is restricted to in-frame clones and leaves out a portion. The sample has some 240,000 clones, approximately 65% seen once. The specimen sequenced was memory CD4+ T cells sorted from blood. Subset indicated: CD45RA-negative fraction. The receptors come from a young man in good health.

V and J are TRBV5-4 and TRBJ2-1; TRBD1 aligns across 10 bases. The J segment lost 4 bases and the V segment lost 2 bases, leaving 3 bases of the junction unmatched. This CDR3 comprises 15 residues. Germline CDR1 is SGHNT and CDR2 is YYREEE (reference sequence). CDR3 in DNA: TGTGCCAGCAGCTTAGAGGGACAGGGGTACAATGAGCAGTTCTTC. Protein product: CASSLEGQGYNEQFF.

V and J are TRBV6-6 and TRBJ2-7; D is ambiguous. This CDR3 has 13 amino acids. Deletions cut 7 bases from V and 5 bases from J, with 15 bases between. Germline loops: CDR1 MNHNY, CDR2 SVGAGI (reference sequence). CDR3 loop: CASTLAPEDEQYF. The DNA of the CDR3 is TGTGCCAGCACCCTCGCCCCGGAAGACGAGCAGTACTTC.

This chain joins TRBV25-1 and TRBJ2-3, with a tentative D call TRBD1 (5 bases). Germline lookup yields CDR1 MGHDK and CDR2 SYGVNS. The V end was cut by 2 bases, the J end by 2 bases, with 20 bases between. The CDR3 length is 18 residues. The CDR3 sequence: CASSEGFQGTPDTDTQYF. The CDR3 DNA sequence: TGTGCCAGCAGTGAAGGGTTTCAGGGAACCCCTGACACAGATACGCAGTATTTT.

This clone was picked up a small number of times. The CDR3 spells CASSYTGKNTDTQYF. The CDR3 bases are TGTGCCAGCAGCTATACAGGGAAGAACACAGATACGCAGTATTTT. J is TRBJ2-3 and V is TRBV7-3, with D possibly being TRBD1 (6 bases). The CDR3 loop spans 15 amino acids. Germline V lookup: CDR1 SGHTA, CDR2 FQGTGA. V lost 4 bases and J 2 bases, leaving 13 bases between the germline ends.

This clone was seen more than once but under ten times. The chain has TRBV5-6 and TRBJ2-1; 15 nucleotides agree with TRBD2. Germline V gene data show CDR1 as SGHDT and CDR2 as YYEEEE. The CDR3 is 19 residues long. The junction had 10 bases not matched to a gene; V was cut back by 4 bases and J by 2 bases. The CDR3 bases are TGTGCCAGCAGCCCCCCGGGACTAGCGGGAGGAATGGCCTACAATGAGCAGTTCTTC. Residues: CASSPPGLAGGMAYNEQFF.

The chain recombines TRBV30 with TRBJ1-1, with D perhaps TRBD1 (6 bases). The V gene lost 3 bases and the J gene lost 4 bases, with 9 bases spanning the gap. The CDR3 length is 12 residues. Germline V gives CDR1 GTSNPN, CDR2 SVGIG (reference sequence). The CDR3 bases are TGTGCCTGGAGACCAGGGGTCACTGAAGCTTTCTTT. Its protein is CAWRPGVTEAFF.

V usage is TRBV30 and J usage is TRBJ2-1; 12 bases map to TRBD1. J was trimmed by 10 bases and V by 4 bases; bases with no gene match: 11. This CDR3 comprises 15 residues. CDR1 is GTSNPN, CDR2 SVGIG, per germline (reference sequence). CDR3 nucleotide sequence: TGTGCCTGGACGATCCGGGACAGGGGGCAAGGCGAGCAGTTCTTC. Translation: CAWTIRDRGQGEQFF.

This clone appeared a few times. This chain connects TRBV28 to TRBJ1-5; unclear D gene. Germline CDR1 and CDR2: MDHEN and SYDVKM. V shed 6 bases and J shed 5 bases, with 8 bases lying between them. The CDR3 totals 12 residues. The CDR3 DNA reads TGTGCCAGCAGGGCAGACCATCAGCCCCAGCATTTT. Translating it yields CASRADHQPQHF.

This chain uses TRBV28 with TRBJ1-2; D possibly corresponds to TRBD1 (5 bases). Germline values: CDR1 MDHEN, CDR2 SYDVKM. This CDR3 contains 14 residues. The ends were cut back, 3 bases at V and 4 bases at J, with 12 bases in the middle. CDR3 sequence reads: CASSFGAAPYGYTF. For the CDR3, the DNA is TGTGCCAGCAGTTTCGGGGCAGCACCCTATGGCTACACCTTC.

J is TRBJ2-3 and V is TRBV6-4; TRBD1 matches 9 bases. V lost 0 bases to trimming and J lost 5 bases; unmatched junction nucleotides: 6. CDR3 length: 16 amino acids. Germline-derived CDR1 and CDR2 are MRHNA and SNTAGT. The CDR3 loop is CASSDSPQGAGDTQYF. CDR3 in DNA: TGTGCCAGCAGTGACTCCCCACAGGGGGCGGGAGATACGCAGTATTTT.

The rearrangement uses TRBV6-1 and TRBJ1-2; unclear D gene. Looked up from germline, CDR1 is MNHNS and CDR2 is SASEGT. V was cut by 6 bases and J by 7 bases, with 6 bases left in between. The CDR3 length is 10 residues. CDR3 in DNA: TGTGCCAGCAGGAGGTTTGGCTACACCTTC. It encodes CASRRFGYTF.

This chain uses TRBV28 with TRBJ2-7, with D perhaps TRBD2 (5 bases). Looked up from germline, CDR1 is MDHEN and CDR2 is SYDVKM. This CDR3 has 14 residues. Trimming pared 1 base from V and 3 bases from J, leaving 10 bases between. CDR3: CASSLSPGFYEQYF. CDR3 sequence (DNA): TGTGCCAGCAGTTTATCCCCGGGGTTCTACGAGCAGTACTTC.

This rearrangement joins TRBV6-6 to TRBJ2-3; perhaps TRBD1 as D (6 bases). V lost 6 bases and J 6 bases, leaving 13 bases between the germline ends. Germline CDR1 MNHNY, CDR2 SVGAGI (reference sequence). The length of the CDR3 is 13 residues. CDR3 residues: CASSLRGRDTQYF. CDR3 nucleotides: TGTGCCAGCAGCCTCAGGGGAAGGGATACGCAGTATTTT.

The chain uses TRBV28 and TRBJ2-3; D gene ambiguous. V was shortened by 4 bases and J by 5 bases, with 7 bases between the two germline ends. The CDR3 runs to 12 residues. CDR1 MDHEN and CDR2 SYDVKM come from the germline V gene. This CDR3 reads CASSSPLDTQYF. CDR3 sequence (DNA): TGTGCCAGCAGTTCCCCTTTAGATACGCAGTATTTT.

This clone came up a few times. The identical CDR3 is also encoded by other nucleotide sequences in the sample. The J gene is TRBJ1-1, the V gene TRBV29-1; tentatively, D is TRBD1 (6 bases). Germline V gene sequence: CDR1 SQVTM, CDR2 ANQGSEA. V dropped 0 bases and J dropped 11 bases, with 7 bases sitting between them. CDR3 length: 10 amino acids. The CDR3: CSVEEGAAFF. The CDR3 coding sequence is TGCAGCGTTGAAGAGGGGGCGGCTTTCTTT.

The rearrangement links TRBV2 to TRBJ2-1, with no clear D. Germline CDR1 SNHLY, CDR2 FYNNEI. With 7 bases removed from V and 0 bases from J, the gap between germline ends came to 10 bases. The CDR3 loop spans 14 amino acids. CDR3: CASIVMPSYNEQFF. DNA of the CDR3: TGTGCCAGCATCGTGATGCCCTCCTACAATGAGCAGTTCTTC.

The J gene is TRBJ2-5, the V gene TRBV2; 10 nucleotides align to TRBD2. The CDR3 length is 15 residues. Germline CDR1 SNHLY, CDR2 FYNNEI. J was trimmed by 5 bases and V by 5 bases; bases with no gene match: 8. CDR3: CASSLGLASSETQYF. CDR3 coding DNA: TGTGCCAGCAGTCTGGGACTAGCGTCTTCGGAGACCCAGTACTTC.

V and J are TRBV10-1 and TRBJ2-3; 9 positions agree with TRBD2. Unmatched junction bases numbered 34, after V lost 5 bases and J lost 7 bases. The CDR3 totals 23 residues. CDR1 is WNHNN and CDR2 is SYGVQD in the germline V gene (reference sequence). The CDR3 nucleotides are TGCGCCAGCAGTCCGGGGCAACTTGTCAGTCCTCGGTCTAGCGGGATCGTTAAGAATACGCAGTATTTT. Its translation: CASSPGQLVSPRSSGIVKNTQYF.

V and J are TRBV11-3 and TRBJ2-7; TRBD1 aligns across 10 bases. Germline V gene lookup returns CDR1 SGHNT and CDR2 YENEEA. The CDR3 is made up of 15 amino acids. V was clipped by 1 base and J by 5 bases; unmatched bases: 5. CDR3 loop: CASSLGGTGVHEQYF. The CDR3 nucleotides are TGTGCCAGCAGCTTAGGCGGGACAGGGGTCCACGAGCAGTACTTC.

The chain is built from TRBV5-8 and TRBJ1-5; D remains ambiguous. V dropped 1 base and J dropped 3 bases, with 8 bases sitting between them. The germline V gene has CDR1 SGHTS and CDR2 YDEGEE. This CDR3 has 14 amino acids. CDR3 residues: CASSLLSPNQPQHF. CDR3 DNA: TGTGCCAGCAGCTTGCTCAGCCCCAATCAGCCCCAGCATTTT.